Presented here are 18 T cell receptor beta chains from one specimen sequenced in a study of cytomegalovirus exposure and HLA in healthy donors. PCR employed 60 Vbeta and 13 Jbeta primers. Data came from immunoSEQ multiplex PCR; TCRdb stores just in-frame clones and leaves some out. The table shows about 100,000 clones, with 70% to 80% occurring only once. Sequenced material: PBMCs. The source is a female donor in good health and CMV-seropositive.

This clone was seen a handful of times. The chain employs TRBV5-4 and TRBJ1-6, with D tentatively TRBD1 (6 bases). CDR3 size: 15 residues. Per the germline V gene, CDR1 is SGHNT and CDR2 is YYREEE (reference sequence). V lost 4 bases and J lost 7, with 15 bases in between. The CDR3: CASSTSRGANSPLHF. In DNA, the CDR3 is TGTGCCAGCAGCACATCGCGGGGGGCCAATTCACCCCTCCACTTT.

This clone appeared a single time. The chain combines TRBV18 with TRBJ1-5; the D gene is possibly TRBD1 (5 bases). CDR1 is KGHSH, CDR2 LQKENI, per germline. This CDR3 contains 14 residues. V was pared by 2 bases and J by 6 bases, with 11 bases between. CDR3 DNA sequence: TGTGCCAGCTCACCAGGGACTTGGGGTCAGCCCCAGCATTTT. It codes for CASSPGTWGQPQHF.

The chain is built from TRBV9 and TRBJ1-1; maybe TRBD1 (5 bases). CDR1 is SGDLS and CDR2 is YYNGEE in the germline V gene. The length of the CDR3 is 12 residues. V was shortened by 1 base and J by 8 bases, with 9 bases between the two germline ends. CDR3 residues: CASSVSGGEAFF. The CDR3 bases are TGTGCCAGCAGCGTAAGTGGGGGGGAAGCTTTCTTT.

This clone was counted only a few times. The rearrangement links TRBV6-5 to TRBJ2-3; 8 bases are shared with TRBD2. CDR1 and CDR2 from the germline V gene are MNHEY and SVGAGI. Unmatched junction bases numbered 2, after V lost 0 bases and J lost 3 bases. The CDR3 runs 15 residues. This CDR3 reads CASSYSGGGTDTQYF. The DNA of the CDR3 is TGTGCCAGCAGTTACTCCGGCGGGGGGACAGATACGCAGTATTTT.

A single count supports this clone. CDR3 bases: TGTGCCAGCAGTGAATCGGTTACCACAGATACGCAGTATTTT. It specifies CASSESVTTDTQYF. This chain joins TRBV2 and TRBJ2-3; D remains ambiguous. This CDR3 has 14 amino acids. The ends were cut back, 2 bases at V and 2 bases at J, with 8 bases in the middle. The germline V gene has CDR1 SNHLY and CDR2 FYNNEI.

This chain connects TRBV5-5 to TRBJ1-1; D is unclear. Germline V gene sequence: CDR1 SGHKS, CDR2 YYEKEE (reference sequence). The length of the CDR3 is 14 residues. V shed 2 bases and J shed 1 base, with 9 bases lying between them. CDR3 amino acids: CASSLPGWNTEAFF. The CDR3, as DNA: TGTGCCAGCAGCTTACCGGGATGGAACACTGAAGCTTTCTTT.

V and J are TRBV27 and TRBJ2-4; the match to TRBD1 covers 9 bases. Per the germline V gene, CDR1 is MNHEY and CDR2 is SMNVEV (reference sequence). The CDR3 runs to 14 residues. Germline trimming cut 3 bases from V and 4 bases from J; bases unmatched to any gene: 1. CDR3 nucleotides: TGTGCCAGCAGTTTGGGGACAGGGAAAAACATTCAGTACTTC. Translation: CASSLGTGKNIQYF.

V usage is TRBV5-1 and J usage is TRBJ2-2; D is perhaps TRBD2 (5 bases). Germline CDR1 reads SGHRS; CDR2 reads YFSETQ. The CDR3 spans 15 residues. Trimming stripped 3 bases from V and 3 bases from J, with 12 bases between. CDR3 amino acids: CASSSSGIYTGELFF. The DNA of the CDR3 is TGCGCCAGCAGCTCCTCCGGGATATACACCGGGGAGCTGTTTTTT. Full variable domain (missing parts from reference TRBV5-1 and TRBJ2-2): KAGVTQTPRYLIKTRGQQVTLSCSPISGHRSVSWYQQTPGQGLQFLFEYFSETQRNKGNFPGRFSGRQFSNSRSEMNVSTLELGDSALYLCASSSSGIYTGELFFGEGSRLTVL.

The chain carries TRBV5-1 and TRBJ2-1; 13 positions agree with TRBD2. The J segment lost 0 bases and the V segment lost 4 bases, leaving 10 bases of the junction unmatched. CDR1 and CDR2 (germline): SGHRS, YFSETQ. CDR3 length: 19 residues. The CDR3 DNA is TGCGCCAGCAGCCTAGGAGGGACTAGCGGGGCCTCCTCCTACAATGAGCAGTTCTTC. As protein: CASSLGGTSGASSYNEQFF.

V usage is TRBV9 and J usage is TRBJ2-7, with D tentatively TRBD1 (6 bases). The V gene's germline CDR1 is SGDLS and CDR2 YYNGEE. With 0 bases removed from V and 4 bases from J, the gap between germline ends came to 11 bases. The CDR3 totals 14 residues. CDR3 protein: CASSVGDRRYEQYF. The CDR3 nucleotides read TGTGCCAGCAGCGTAGGTGACAGGAGATACGAGCAGTACTTC. Drawing the rest from reference TRBV9 and TRBJ2-7, the complete variable domain is DSGVTQTPKHLITATGQRVTLRCSPRSGDLSVYWYQQSLDQGLQFLIQYYNGEERAKGNILERFSAQQFPDLHSELNLSSLELGDSALYFCASSVGDRRYEQYFGPGTRLTVT.

The chain couples TRBV19 to TRBJ1-1, with 10 nucleotides matching TRBD1. After removal of 6 bases from V and 1 base from J, the junction contained 2 bases not matched to a gene. The germline CDR1 and CDR2 sequences are LNHDA and SQIVND (reference sequence). CDR3 length equals 14 residues. CDR3 sequence reads: CASRRDRGNTEAFF. The CDR3 DNA reads TGTGCCAGTAGAAGGGACAGGGGGAACACTGAAGCTTTCTTT.

This chain joins TRBV6-5 and TRBJ1-5; a possible D gene is TRBD1 (6 bases). The CDR3 runs 14 residues. The V gene lost 5 bases and the J gene lost 7 bases, with 15 bases spanning the gap. Germline-derived CDR1 and CDR2 are MNHEY and SVGAGI. In DNA form, the CDR3 reads TGTGCCAGCAGTACTCTACAGGGTTACCAGCCCCAGCATTTT. Translated, it gives CASSTLQGYQPQHF.

This rearrangement joins TRBV5-1 to TRBJ2-3, with D perhaps matching TRBD2 (5 bases). The germline gives CDR1 SGHRS, CDR2 YFSETQ. CDR3 length: 16 residues. V shed 0 bases and J shed 3 bases, with 14 bases lying between them. CDR3 protein: CASSLVRGSKTDTQYF. The DNA of the CDR3 is TGCGCCAGCAGCTTGGTTCGAGGGAGTAAGACAGATACGCAGTATTTT.

For the CDR3, the DNA is TGTGCCAGCAGCCATTACAGGGGGCAAGGAGATACGCAGTATTTT. Translated, it gives CASSHYRGQGDTQYF. The rearrangement joins TRBV7-2 to TRBJ2-3; 9 bases match TRBD1. Germline V gene data show CDR1 as SGHTA and CDR2 as FQGNSA. CDR3 size: 15 residues. Losses at the gene ends were 5 bases for V and 5 bases for J; bases not matched to a gene: 8. The whole variable domain, remainder taken from reference TRBV7-2 and TRBJ2-3, is GAGVSQSPSNKVTEKGKDVELRCDPISGHTALYWYRQSLGQGLEFLIYFQGNSAPDKSGLPSDRFSAERTGGSVSTLTIQRTQQEDSAVYLCASSHYRGQGDTQYFGPGTRLTVL.

This chain joins TRBV5-1 and TRBJ1-1, with 12 nucleotides matching TRBD1. The CDR3 has 21 amino acids. Looked up from germline, CDR1 is SGHRS and CDR2 is YFSETQ. Trimming cost V 4 bases and J 3 bases; bases outside gene matches: 22. CDR3 nucleotide sequence: TGCGCCAGCAGCAGGGGGACGGGGACAGGGGGCGCGATCCGGAGTGACACTGAAGCTTTCTTT. Protein product: CASSRGTGTGGAIRSDTEAFF. Drawing the rest from reference TRBV5-1 and TRBJ1-1, the complete variable domain is KAGVTQTPRYLIKTRGQQVTLSCSPISGHRSVSWYQQTPGQGLQFLFEYFSETQRNKGNFPGRFSGRQFSNSRSEMNVSTLELGDSALYLCASSRGTGTGGAIRSDTEAFFGQGTRLTVV.

The chain joins TRBV5-1 to TRBJ2-5, with TRBD1 identical over 8 bases. The length of the CDR3 is 15 residues. The V gene end was trimmed by 0 bases and the J gene end by 4 bases; junction bases not matched to a gene: 5. Germline V gene sequence: CDR1 SGHRS, CDR2 YFSETQ. This CDR3 reads CASSLGGRGRETQYF. The CDR3 DNA reads as TGCGCCAGCAGCTTGGGGGGCAGGGGGCGAGAGACCCAGTACTTC.

This rearrangement joins TRBV2 to TRBJ2-3; 13 nucleotides agree with TRBD2. The junction had 12 bases not matched to a gene; V was cut back by 7 bases and J by 5 bases. This CDR3 has 17 residues. CDR1 and CDR2 (germline): SNHLY, FYNNEI. For the CDR3, the DNA is TGTGCCAGCACCATACTAGCGGGAGGGCCGGGTAGAGATACGCAGTATTTT. It specifies CASTILAGGPGRDTQYF. Using reference TRBV2 and TRBJ2-3 for the parts outside the CDR3, the full variable domain is EPEVTQTPSHQVTQMGQEVILRCVPISNHLYFYWYRQILGQKVEFLVSFYNNEISEKSEIFDDQFSVERPDGSNFTLKIRSTKLEDSAMYFCASTILAGGPGRDTQYFGPGTRLTVL.

V and J are TRBV5-1 and TRBJ2-1; 13 bases are a match to TRBD2. V dropped 6 bases and J dropped 8; count of bases not matched to a gene: 8. CDR3 length: 15 amino acids. From germline, CDR1 is SGHRS and CDR2 YFSETQ. CDR3: CASIPGTSGVDEQFF. DNA of the CDR3: TGCGCCAGCATCCCTGGGACTAGCGGGGTGGATGAGCAGTTCTTC.